This is a list of T cell receptor beta chains from one sample in a study of CXCR3-negative and CXCR3-positive naive CD8 T cells. From its re-call of the 5' RACE reads, TCRdb lists each CDR3 protein once, without DNA. The sample has around 110,000 distinct CDR3 sequences; the top ten hold approximately 0.38%. The sequenced sample was naive CXCR3+ CD8+ T cells from blood. The receptors shown here come from a human donor in good health. Some clones in this sample may be carry-over from other donors' samples. Each CDR3 is given with its conserved first and last residue.

>TRBV7-9|TRBJ2-2|16
CASSLEASGNTGELFF
>TRBV6-2/TRBV6-3|TRBJ2-1|14
CASSYSDGFNEQFF
>TRBV28|TRBJ2-1|15
CASNLAPLPYNEQFF
>TRBV12-3/TRBV12-4|TRBJ2-1|15
CASSLFGEGYNEQFF
>TRBV7-9|TRBJ2-7|14
CAGSLEVRSYEQYF
>TRBV29-1|TRBJ1-1|12
CSASGDSTEAFF
>TRBV7-9|TRBJ2-5|13
CASSPKGSETQYF
>TRBV28|TRBJ2-1|17
CANSPSDGAYSYNEQFF
>TRBV20-1|TRBJ2-7|13
CSARDTGWHEQYF
>TRBV12-3/TRBV12-4|TRBJ2-5|11
CASRTKSTQYF